These 20 T cell receptor beta chains were sequenced from one sample in a study of cytomegalovirus exposure and HLA in healthy donors. Researchers ran the PCR with 60 Vbeta and 13 Jbeta primers. Profiling relied on immunoSEQ multiplex PCR, and the TCRdb table lists in-frame clones only, not all of them. The data contain tens of thousands of clones, approximately 84% of them singletons. Sequencing was carried out using PBMCs. These TCRs come from a man aged 45 to 65 in good health and CMV-seronegative.

V is TRBV6-5 and J is TRBJ2-2; TRBD2 aligns across 7 bases. Trimming removed 1 base from V and 1 base from J; junction bases left unmatched: 3. The length of the CDR3 is 16 residues. CDR1 is MNHEY and CDR2 is SVGAGI in the germline V gene. CDR3 protein: CASSYWLAENTGELFF. CDR3 coding DNA: TGTGCCAGCAGTTACTGGCTAGCGGAGAACACCGGGGAGCTGTTTTTT.

The rearrangement links TRBV5-4 to TRBJ1-1, with TRBD1 as a possible D gene (5 bases). Germline V lookup: CDR1 SGHNT, CDR2 YYREEE (reference sequence). Trimming removed 4 bases at V and 4 bases at J, with 14 bases between. The CDR3 runs to 14 residues. The CDR3 sequence: CASSHDRGGTEAFF. The CDR3 coding sequence is TGTGCCAGCAGCCACGACAGAGGCGGCACTGAAGCTTTCTTT.

The chain couples TRBV7-6 to TRBJ2-1; 7 bases are a match to TRBD1. Germline CDR1 reads SGHVS; CDR2 reads FNYEAQ. The CDR3 has 20 residues. J was trimmed by 2 bases and V by 4 bases; bases with no gene match: 20. CDR3 nucleotides: TGTGCCAGCAGCTCGTTACAGGGGAGCGTTTCCGTAGGCCCCTACAATGAGCAGTTCTTC. As protein: CASSSLQGSVSVGPYNEQFF.

The chain has TRBV6-5 and TRBJ2-5, with D tentatively TRBD1 (6 bases). CDR3 length: 14 residues. Trimming stripped 4 bases from V and 2 bases from J, with 11 bases between. CDR1 MNHEY and CDR2 SVGAGI come from the germline V gene. CDR3 DNA sequence: TGTGCCAGCAGTTGGGCAGGGACACAAGAGACCCAGTACTTC. Protein: CASSWAGTQETQYF.

This chain joins TRBV4-1 and TRBJ2-7; TRBD1 matches 12 bases. The CDR3 has 15 residues. V trimming: 3 bases; J trimming: 5 bases; junction bases outside the gene matches: 5. CDR1 is MGHRA, CDR2 YSYEKL, per germline. Here the CDR3 DNA reads TGCGCCAGCAGCCACCCCGGGACAGGGGGCGACGAGCAGTACTTC. Translated: CASSHPGTGGDEQYF.

This chain uses TRBV6-6 with TRBJ1-1; D call uncertain. The CDR3 sequence is 13 residues long. The germline V gene encodes CDR1 MNHNY and CDR2 SVGAGI (reference sequence). V dropped 0 bases and J dropped 1 base, with 3 bases sitting between them. CDR3 region: CASSYSKNTEAFF. As DNA, the CDR3 is TGTGCCAGCAGTTACTCTAAGAACACTGAAGCTTTCTTT.

J is TRBJ1-1 and V is TRBV10-1, with TRBD1 identical over 9 bases. This CDR3 is 13 amino acids long. Germline CDR1 reads WNHNN; CDR2 reads SYGVQD (reference sequence). Trimming removed 8 bases from V and 8 bases from J; junction bases left unmatched: 9. This CDR3 reads CASAPSGQGEAFF. CDR3 DNA: TGCGCCAGCGCCCCTTCCGGACAGGGGGAAGCTTTCTTT.

The genes are TRBV6-1 and TRBJ1-4, with 7 nucleotides matching TRBD1. V lost 1 base to trimming and J lost 8 bases; unmatched junction nucleotides: 7. The CDR3 has 15 amino acids. The germline V gene has CDR1 MNHNS and CDR2 SASEGT. This CDR3 is CASSEEEGAGEKLFF. Here the CDR3 DNA reads TGTGCCAGCAGTGAAGAAGAGGGGGCTGGGGAAAAACTGTTTTTT.

The CDR3 protein is CASAGGNQPQHF. CDR3 DNA: TGTGCCAGCGCAGGGGGCAATCAGCCCCAGCATTTT. This chain uses TRBV2 with TRBJ1-5; a weak D match, TRBD1 (6 bases). Germline assignment: CDR1 SNHLY and CDR2 FYNNEI. This CDR3 contains 12 residues. Trimming took 8 bases from V and 2 from J, leaving 7 bases between them. Full variable domain (outside the CDR3, taken from reference TRBV2 and TRBJ1-5): EPEVTQTPSHQVTQMGQEVILRCVPISNHLYFYWYRQILGQKVEFLVSFYNNEISEKSEIFDDQFSVERPDGSNFTLKIRSTKLEDSAMYFCASAGGNQPQHFGDGTRLSIL.

The rearrangement links TRBV28 to TRBJ1-3; 7 bases align to TRBD1. This CDR3 comprises 16 residues. The germline gives CDR1 MDHEN, CDR2 SYDVKM. V trimming: 7 bases; J trimming: 0 bases; junction bases outside the gene matches: 9. CDR3 in DNA: TGTGCCAGCATTGGCCTACAGGGGATCTCTGGAAACACCATATATTTT. Translation gives CASIGLQGISGNTIYF.

The chain uses TRBV7-3 and TRBJ2-5, with 11 bases lining up with TRBD2. Trimming at V came to 6 bases and at J to 1 base, leaving 7 bases not matched to a gene. This CDR3 region has 16 residues. CDR1 is SGHTA and CDR2 is FQGTGA in the germline V gene. The CDR3 DNA follows: TGTGCCAGCAGTCTAAGCACTAGCGGGGGCCAAGAGACCCAGTACTTC. Amino acids: CASSLSTSGGQETQYF.

The genes are TRBV6-6 and TRBJ2-4; D unresolved. The V and J ends lost 5 bases and 1 base respectively, with 9 bases between them. CDR3 length: 14 residues. In germline, CDR1 is MNHNY, CDR2 SVGAGI (reference sequence). The CDR3 loop is CASSPNGAKNIQYF. In DNA form, the CDR3 reads TGTGCCAGCAGTCCCAACGGGGCCAAAAACATTCAGTACTTC.

V gene TRBV7-8 combines with J gene TRBJ1-1; D ambiguous. Germline V gives CDR1 SGHVS, CDR2 FQNEAQ. Between the trimmed V and J ends, which lost 6 bases and 2 bases, there was a span of 10 bases. This CDR3 is 13 amino acids long. The DNA for the CDR3 is TGTGCCAGCAGTCCGGGGAGTAACACTGAAGCTTTCTTT. This gives the protein CASSPGSNTEAFF. Looking up the rest from reference TRBV7-8 and TRBJ1-1 gives the full variable domain: GAGVSQSPRYKVAKRGQDVALRCDPISGHVSLFWYQQALGQGPEFLTYFQNEAQLDKSGLPSDRFFAERPEGSVSTLKIQRTQQEDSAVYLCASSPGSNTEAFFGQGTRLTVV.

V is TRBV25-1 and J is TRBJ2-7; no definite D call. CDR3 length: 13 amino acids. Germline V gene lookup returns CDR1 MGHDK and CDR2 SYGVNS. V lost 3 bases, J lost 3 bases, and 9 bases lay in between. The CDR3 loop is CASSDSQYYEQYF. CDR3 bases: TGTGCCAGCAGTGACTCTCAGTACTACGAGCAGTACTTC.

The rearrangement joins TRBV2 to TRBJ1-2, with D tentatively TRBD1 (6 bases). CDR1 is SNHLY, CDR2 FYNNEI, per germline. V shed 5 bases and J shed 6 bases, with 13 bases lying between them. The length of the CDR3 is 13 residues. CDR3 nucleotide sequence: TGTGCCAGCAGTTACGGCAGGGGAGATGGCTACACCTTC. As protein: CASSYGRGDGYTF.

This clone was picked up one time. Here the CDR3 DNA reads TGTGCCAGCAGCATCACGAACTTAGCGGGGGGGCCAGGGGAGCAGTTCTTC. As protein: CASSITNLAGGPGEQFF. The chain joins TRBV7-6 to TRBJ2-1; the match to TRBD2 covers 11 bases. Germline V gene data show CDR1 as SGHVS and CDR2 as FNYEAQ. Germline trimming cut 5 bases from V and 10 bases from J; bases unmatched to any gene: 16. This CDR3 is built from 17 residues.

The V gene is TRBV5-1, the J gene TRBJ2-7; D is possibly TRBD2 (6 bases). The CDR3 runs to 15 residues. Looked up from germline, CDR1 is SGHRS and CDR2 is YFSETQ. The germline V and J ends were trimmed by 4 bases and 4 bases, with 18 bases remaining between them. The DNA for the CDR3 is TGCGCCAGCAGCGAGGATCCCGGGAGCCAATACGAGCAGTACTTC. Amino acid sequence: CASSEDPGSQYEQYF.

This chain connects TRBV5-8 to TRBJ2-1; TRBD2 might be the D (6 bases). The CDR3 totals 16 residues. The V gene lost 4 bases and the J gene lost 5 bases, with 19 bases spanning the gap. CDR1 and CDR2 (germline): SGHTS, YDEGEE. CDR3 region: CASSNAGPGFHNEQFF. The CDR3 DNA reads TGTGCCAGCAGCAACGCGGGACCGGGTTTCCACAATGAGCAGTTCTTC.

The gene calls are TRBV27 and TRBJ2-7, with 8 nucleotides matching TRBD1. CDR3 size: 15 residues. Germline assignment: CDR1 MNHEY and CDR2 SMNVEV (reference sequence). The J segment lost 6 bases and the V segment lost 5 bases, leaving 12 bases of the junction unmatched. For the CDR3, the DNA is TGTGCCAGCAGTCCACGGACAGGGTATGTCGGCGAGCAGTACTTC. Amino acid sequence: CASSPRTGYVGEQYF.

This clone was counted once. The chain joins TRBV6-5 to TRBJ1-1; 7 nucleotides match TRBD1. Germline loops: CDR1 MNHEY, CDR2 SVGAGI. Trimming at V came to 9 bases and at J to 5 bases, leaving 6 bases not matched to a gene. The CDR3 is 12 amino acids. CDR3 sequence: CASTGVGTEAFF. DNA of the CDR3: TGTGCCAGTACAGGGGTAGGAACTGAAGCTTTCTTT.